These T cell receptor beta chains were read from a single sample in a study of T-cell reconstitution after alpha-beta-depleted transplantation in children. MiXCR, applied by TCRdb to the PCR reads, yields one record per CDR3 protein. The sample records about 610,000 distinct CDR3 sequences, approximately 10% being singletons. Specimen: PBMCs from the stem cell graft donor, collected from the stem cell graft. These receptors came from a human donor who donated a stem cell graft to a child with acute myeloid leukemia. Both conserved end residues are part of each CDR3. Each record gives: CDR3 length, D gene, J gene, V gene, clone size, CDR3 DNA, CDR3 protein. The D gene is left open where the match is weak. The size of a clone is reported for some rows only, either as once, few or many, or as a class for expanded clones.

12,.,TRBJ1-2,TRBV6-5,many,TGTGCCAGCAGTAGCAGGGGTGATGGCTACACCTTC,CASSSRGDGYTF
13,TRBD2,TRBJ2-1,TRBV10-3,.,TGTGCCATCAAACCGGGACTAGAGAATGAGCAGTTCTTC,CAIKPGLENEQFF
14,TRBD1,TRBJ2-1,TRBV7-8,.,TGTGCCAGCAGTCGGACAGGGCGGGACAATGAGCAGTTCTTC,CASSRTGRDNEQFF
15,.,TRBJ2-5,TRBV5-4,many,TGTGCCAGCAGCTTGTATGGGGATATGCGGGAGACCCAGTACTTC,CASSLYGDMRETQYF
16,TRBD2,TRBJ2-5,TRBV5-4,few,TGTGCCAGCAGGGGACTAGCGGGAGGACCGGAGGAGACCCAGTACTTC,CASRGLAGGPEETQYF
17,.,TRBJ2-1,TRBV6-1,few,TGTGCCAGCAGTCGCGGGCCCGGGCGGGACACCTACAATGAGCAGTTCTTC,CASSRGPGRDTYNEQFF
17,.,TRBJ2-4,TRBV12-3/TRBV12-4,.,TGTGCCAGCAGTTTGAATCCTGAGTGGGGTCGAGGAAACATTCAGTACTTC,CASSLNPEWGRGNIQYF
16,.,TRBJ2-5,TRBV9,.,TGTGCCAGCAGCGTATTCAGGGACCTAGGGGAAGAGACCCAGTACTTC,CASSVFRDLGEETQYF
16,.,TRBJ1-6,TRBV7-3,.,TGTGCCAGCAGCCCCCTCGGGACCGATCCCCATTCACCCCTCCACTTT,CASSPLGTDPHSPLHF
14,.,TRBJ1-3,TRBV7-9,.,TGTGCCAGCAGCTTAGACAACTACGGAAACACCATATATTTT,CASSLDNYGNTIYF
16,TRBD2,TRBJ2-1,TRBV4-3,many,TGCGCCAGCAGCCAAGAGAACCTAGCGGCTAACAATGAGCAGTTCTTC,CASSQENLAANNEQFF
14,TRBD2,TRBJ2-7,TRBV29-1,many,TGCAGCGTCTCGGGACTAGCGGGGTCCGGGGAGCAGTACTTC,CSVSGLAGSGEQYF
13,.,TRBJ2-7,TRBV4-3,many,TGCGCCAGCAGCCAAGCAGGGACCTACGAGCAGTACTTC,CASSQAGTYEQYF
16,.,TRBJ2-3,TRBV7-6,many,TGTGCCAGCAGCTTAGCTCAAGCGGGTTTCACAGATACGCAGTATTTT,CASSLAQAGFTDTQYF
13,TRBD2,TRBJ2-5,TRBV11-1,.,TGTGCCAGCAGCTTAGAAGCGGGGGAGACCCAGTACTTC,CASSLEAGETQYF
14,.,TRBJ2-2,TRBV3-1,few,TGTGCCAGCAGCCAAGGGGTGGCATCCGGGGAGCTGTTTTTT,CASSQGVASGELFF
14,TRBD1,TRBJ2-5,TRBV20-1,many,TGCAGTGCCAAGGGGACAGGGGGCCAAGAGACCCAGTACTTC,CSAKGTGGQETQYF
13,.,TRBJ2-3,TRBV6-6,many,TGTGCCAGCAGTTACTCCCTCACAGATACGCAGTATTTT,CASSYSLTDTQYF
17,TRBD2,TRBJ2-1,TRBV28,.,TGTGCCAGCGATGGGACTAGCGGGAGGGCCTGGTACAATGAGCAGTTCTTC,CASDGTSGRAWYNEQFF
18,TRBD2,TRBJ2-1,TRBV24-1,few,TGTGCCACCAGTGATTTGCACAGGACTAGCGGTCACCGAGGGTGGCAGTTCTTC,CATSDLHRTSGHRGWQFF
14,TRBD2,TRBJ2-1,TRBV29-1,few,TGCAGCCCCTCAGGGCTAGCGGGATTGGGTGAGCAGTTCTTC,CSPSGLAGLGEQFF
15,.,TRBJ2-3,TRBV4-1,many,TGCGCCAGCAGCCAAGGTCCAGCCAGCACAGATACGCAGTATTTT,CASSQGPASTDTQYF
14,TRBD1,TRBJ2-5,TRBV29-1,many,TGCAGCGTTGGGCAGGGGGCTATCCAAGAGACCCAGTACTTC,CSVGQGAIQETQYF
16,.,TRBJ2-3,TRBV7-3,few,TGTGCCAGCAGCCCGGCCAGCGGGCCGGGGGCAGATACGCAGTATTTT,CASSPASGPGADTQYF
17,TRBD2,TRBJ2-5,TRBV6-2/TRBV6-3,few,TGTGCCAGCAGTCCTGGACTAGCGGGAGGGCCCCAAGAGACCCAGTACTTC,CASSPGLAGGPQETQYF
12,.,TRBJ1-2,TRBV20-1,.,TGCAGTGCTTTAGTCGGGACTTATGGCTACACCTTC,CSALVGTYGYTF
16,.,TRBJ2-7,TRBV3-1,many,TGTGCCAGCAGCCAAAACCGGGCTCCCGTGGGCTACGAGCAGTACTTC,CASSQNRAPVGYEQYF
13,.,TRBJ1-1,TRBV4-3,many,TGCGCCAGCAGCCAAGCTCGGGGCACTGAAGCTTTCTTT,CASSQARGTEAFF
13,.,TRBJ2-2,TRBV7-9,.,TGTGCCAGCAGGGCTTCCTACACCGGGGAGCTGTTTTTT,CASRASYTGELFF
12,.,TRBJ1-1,TRBV30,.,TGTGCCTGGAGTATGGGAATCTATGAAGCTTTCTTT,CAWSMGIYEAFF
14,.,TRBJ2-3,TRBV29-1,few,TGCAGCCTTGCCAGAAGGGGGTTCTCAGATACGCAGTATTTT,CSLARRGFSDTQYF